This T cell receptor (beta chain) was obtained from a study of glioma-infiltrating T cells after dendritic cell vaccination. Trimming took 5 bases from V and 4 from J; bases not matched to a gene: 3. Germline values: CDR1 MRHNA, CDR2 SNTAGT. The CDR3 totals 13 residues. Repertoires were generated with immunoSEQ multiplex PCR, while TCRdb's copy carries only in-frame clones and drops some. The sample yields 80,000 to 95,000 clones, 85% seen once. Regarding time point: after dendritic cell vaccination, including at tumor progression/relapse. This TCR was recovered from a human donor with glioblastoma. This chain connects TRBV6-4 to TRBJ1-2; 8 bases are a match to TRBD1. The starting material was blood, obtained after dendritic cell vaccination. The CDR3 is CASSYTGGYGYTF. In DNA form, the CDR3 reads TGTGCCAGCAGTTACACAGGGGGCTATGGCTACACCTTC.